This T cell receptor beta chain was captured by sequencing in a study of OX40 agonist ivuxolimab in advanced cancers. The overall study: Patients received ivuxolimab, an intravenous treatment, every 2 weeks at 0.01 to 10 mg/kg. Study-wide results and caveats: Among the lowest levels of clonal expansion were found in partial responders at 0.1-3.0 mg/kg.

Any history of autoimmune disease or systemic immunosuppression disqualified patients. Comment on this clone: What it binds is not known.

The CDR3 sequence is 15 residues long. CDR1 GTSNPN and CDR2 SVGIG come from the germline V gene (reference sequence). The V gene lost 5 bases and the J gene lost 3 bases, with 20 bases spanning the gap. Assay used: immunoSEQ multiplex PCR; TCRdb lists only in-frame clones, some missing. The table includes tens of thousands of clones, around 84% detected once. The chain combines TRBV30 with TRBJ2-7; D is possibly TRBD1 or TRBD2 (6 bases each). The sample here was CD4+ or CD8+ T cells sorted from blood, taken in a trial of the OX40 agonist ivuxolimab. The TCR comes from an adult with an advanced solid tumor such as melanoma, head and neck, liver or kidney cancer. CDR3 nucleotide sequence: TGTGCCTGGGGACACCTAGCGACAGGTTTCTACGAGCAGTACTTC. This encodes CAWGHLATGFYEQYF.